The 23 T cell receptor beta chains below were found in one sample sequenced in a study of radiotherapy plus CTLA-4 blockade in lung cancer. TCRdb keeps only in-frame clones here, not all; method: immunoSEQ multiplex PCR. In the table there are nearly 95,000 clones, approximately 78% of which are singletons. This material consisted of peripheral blood, taken from a patient treated with radiotherapy plus ipilimumab. These receptors were collected from a human donor with non-small cell lung cancer that progressed on radiotherapy plus ipilimumab.

In DNA, the CDR3 is TGCGCCAGCAGTGAGTCAATCCGGGACTTGCAGTTCTTC. It specifies CASSESIRDLQFF. The rearrangement joins TRBV10-1 to TRBJ2-1, with D perhaps TRBD2 (6 bases). Between the trimmed V and J ends, which lost 0 bases and 12 bases, there was a span of 12 bases. CDR3 length equals 13 residues. Germline V lookup: CDR1 WNHNN, CDR2 SYGVQD (reference sequence).

This chain uses TRBV9 with TRBJ2-1; 16 positions match TRBD2. CDR3 length equals 17 residues. Unmatched junction bases numbered 4, after V lost 3 bases and J lost 4 bases. Germline loops: CDR1 SGDLS, CDR2 YYNGEE. CDR3 in DNA: TGTGCCAGCAGCGGGGGACTAGCGGGAGGGAGTTACAATGAGCAGTTCTTC. Its translation is CASSGGLAGGSYNEQFF.

This CDR3 is CASSQAGQGSYGYTF. Here the CDR3 DNA reads TGCGCCAGCAGCCAAGCCGGACAGGGAAGCTATGGCTACACCTTC. This rearrangement joins TRBV4-1 to TRBJ1-2, with 8 positions matching TRBD1. Germline loops: CDR1 MGHRA, CDR2 YSYEKL. This CDR3 spans 15 amino acids. V was clipped by 1 base and J by 4 bases; unmatched bases: 5.

The sample holds a few counts of this clone. The chain combines TRBV5-1 with TRBJ2-1; TRBD2 might be the D (5 bases). Germline CDR1 reads SGHRS; CDR2 reads YFSETQ. V dropped 4 bases and J dropped 5 bases, with 7 bases sitting between them. The CDR3 is 12 amino acids. Here the CDR3 reads CASSEGNNEQFF. For the CDR3, the DNA is TGCGCCAGCAGCGAGGGAAACAATGAGCAGTTCTTC.

The J gene is TRBJ2-2, the V gene TRBV5-1, with a possible D match to TRBD2 (5 bases). Germline CDR1 and CDR2: SGHRS and YFSETQ. Trimming removed 2 bases at V and 6 bases at J, with 17 bases between. This CDR3 spans 16 amino acids. In DNA, the CDR3 is TGCGCCAGCAGCTTAGAGAGTCTAGCTATGGCCGGGGAGCTGTTTTTT. This translates into CASSLESLAMAGELFF.

This clone was counted once. J is TRBJ2-7 and V is TRBV19; no definite D call. The V and J ends lost 2 bases and 3 bases respectively, with 11 bases between them. The CDR3 is made up of 14 amino acids. Germline-derived CDR1 and CDR2 are LNHDA and SQIVND (reference sequence). CDR3 protein: CASSISGLNYEQYF. The CDR3 DNA is TGTGCCAGTAGTATATCCGGATTAAACTACGAGCAGTACTTC.

Concerning this clone: Germline is not matched at one junction end, which may reflect a read error. The chain links TRBV7-7 to TRBJ2-3, with 7 bases that match TRBD1. The CDR3 length is 15 residues. Germline-derived CDR1 and CDR2 are SSHAT and FNYEAQ (reference sequence). Here the CDR3 reads CASSLGQGDTDTQYF. CDR3 bases: TGTGCTAGCAGCTTAGGGCAGGGGGACACAGATACGCAGTATTTT.

The J gene is TRBJ2-5, the V gene TRBV6-5, with 7 bases matching TRBD1. The CDR3 has 15 residues. J gave up 2 bases and V 5 bases, and 8 bases lay outside the gene matches. CDR1 and CDR2 (germline): MNHEY, SVGAGI. CDR3 DNA sequence: TGTGCCAGCAGTATTGGACAGGCTGCGCAAGAGACCCAGTACTTC. Translated: CASSIGQAAQETQYF.

The chain couples TRBV18 to TRBJ2-5; TRBD2 aligns across 9 bases. Germline V gives CDR1 KGHSH, CDR2 LQKENI. This CDR3 is built from 16 residues. J lost 2 bases, V lost 3 bases, and 7 bases had no gene match. The CDR3 region is CASSPPGAGGQETQYF. The CDR3 region has the DNA TGTGCCAGCTCACCCCCTGGAGCGGGAGGACAAGAGACCCAGTACTTC. Based on the CDR3 plus reference TRBV18 and TRBJ2-5, the full variable domain is NAGVMQNPRHLVRRRGQEARLRCSPMKGHSHVYWYRQLPEEGLKFMVYLQKENIIDESGMPKERFSAEFPKEGPSILRIQQVVRGDSAAYFCASSPPGAGGQETQYFGPGTRLLVL.

The CDR3 coding sequence is TGCAGCGTCCTCCGCCCAGGGGGGCTAACTAATGAAAAACTGTTTTTT. Amino acid sequence: CSVLRPGGLTNEKLFF. This sequence joins TRBV29-1 and TRBJ1-4; TRBD1 matches at 7 bases. The CDR3 contains 16 residues. The germline V gene encodes CDR1 SQVTM and CDR2 ANQGSEA. The ends lost 6 bases at V and 1 base at J; junction bases unmatched: 11.

The J gene is TRBJ1-5, the V gene TRBV19; no clear D. This CDR3 is built from 15 residues. The ends were cut back, 2 bases at V and 0 bases at J, with 8 bases in the middle. CDR1 is LNHDA, CDR2 SQIVND, per germline (reference sequence). In nucleotides, the CDR3 is TGTGCCAGTAGTATACAGAGGAATAGCAATCAGCCCCAGCATTTT. Protein product: CASSIQRNSNQPQHF. Supplemented by reference TRBV19 and TRBJ1-5, the full variable domain reads DGGITQSPKYLFRKEGQNVTLSCEQNLNHDAMYWYRQDPGQGLRLIYYSQIVNDFQKGDIAEGYSVSREKKESFPLTVTSAQKNPTAFYLCASSIQRNSNQPQHFGDGTRLSIL.

The V and J genes are TRBV7-2 and TRBJ1-3; D gene uncertain. The germline gives CDR1 SGHTA, CDR2 FQGNSA. V shed 1 base and J shed 0 bases, with 7 bases lying between them. CDR3 size: 15 residues. CDR3 bases: TGTGCCAGCAGCTTAGGACGGTCCTCTGGAAACACCATATATTTT. The encoded protein is CASSLGRSSGNTIYF.

This chain joins TRBV5-1 and TRBJ2-6; no reliable D call. Germline CDR1 SGHRS, CDR2 YFSETQ. This CDR3 is built from 15 residues. V was trimmed by 5 bases and J by 2 bases, leaving 11 bases between them. CDR3 loop: CASSAGGAGANVLTF. CDR3 bases: TGCGCCAGCAGTGCTGGCGGTGCTGGGGCCAACGTCCTGACTTTC.

The CDR3 reads CASSYRDVQYF. CDR3 DNA sequence: TGTGCCAGCAGTTACCGGGACGTTCAGTACTTC. The V and J genes are TRBV5-6 and TRBJ2-4, with D perhaps TRBD1 or TRBD2 (5 bases each). CDR3 length: 11 residues. Trimming cost V 5 bases and J 11 bases, with 11 bases left between them. CDR1 is SGHDT and CDR2 is YYEEEE in the germline V gene.

The rearrangement joins TRBV27 to TRBJ1-2, with a possible D match to TRBD1 (5 bases). Trimming removed 5 bases at V and 4 bases at J, with 17 bases between. Germline lookup yields CDR1 MNHEY and CDR2 SMNVEV (reference sequence). The CDR3 is 15 amino acids. The CDR3 protein is CASSGQGALGYGYTF. CDR3 DNA sequence: TGTGCCAGCAGTGGCCAGGGCGCGCTGGGCTATGGCTACACCTTC.

The chain carries TRBV5-1 and TRBJ2-7; maybe TRBD1 (5 bases). With 4 bases removed from V and 3 bases from J, the gap between germline ends came to 11 bases. The germline V gene encodes CDR1 SGHRS and CDR2 YFSETQ. CDR3 length: 13 residues. The CDR3 DNA reads as TGCGCCAGCAGCCTCGACACAGGCTACGAGCAGTACTTC. This codes for CASSLDTGYEQYF. Based on the CDR3 plus reference TRBV5-1 and TRBJ2-7, the full variable domain is KAGVTQTPRYLIKTRGQQVTLSCSPISGHRSVSWYQQTPGQGLQFLFEYFSETQRNKGNFPGRFSGRQFSNSRSEMNVSTLELGDSALYLCASSLDTGYEQYFGPGTRLTVT.

The chain joins TRBV7-8 to TRBJ2-2; 8 bases agree with TRBD1. The CDR3 extends over 16 amino acids. V lost 5 bases, J lost 4 bases, and 9 bases stayed unmatched. Germline CDR1 is SGHVS and CDR2 is FQNEAQ. The CDR3 DNA sequence: TGTGCCAGCAGCATACGGACAGGGAAGGGCACCGGGGAGCTGTTTTTT. This encodes CASSIRTGKGTGELFF.

The CDR3 DNA reads TGCGCCAGCAGCAGGGGCCCGGTTGAAGGGGCCTACGAGCAGTACTTC. Its protein product is CASSRGPVEGAYEQYF. The chain joins TRBV5-1 to TRBJ2-7; TRBD1 might be the D (5 bases). The V gene's germline CDR1 is SGHRS and CDR2 YFSETQ. V lost 4 bases and J lost 2, with 19 bases in between. The CDR3 length is 16 residues.

The count of this clone is one. J is TRBJ2-5 and V is TRBV19; maybe TRBD2 (6 bases). Germline lookup yields CDR1 LNHDA and CDR2 SQIVND (reference sequence). Trimming stripped 6 bases from V and 2 bases from J, with 13 bases between. The CDR3 runs 14 residues. The CDR3 sequence is CASSPGLEQETQYF. The CDR3 coding sequence is TGTGCCAGTAGCCCGGGACTCGAGCAAGAGACCCAGTACTTC.

Concerning this clone: The same CDR3 can be traced to other DNA sequences in this sample. The gene calls are TRBV5-1 and TRBJ2-1; 9 nucleotides agree with TRBD2. The germline CDR1 and CDR2 sequences are SGHRS and YFSETQ. The CDR3 covers 15 residues. Trimming at V came to 1 base and at J to 5 bases, leaving 4 bases not matched to a gene. CDR3 region: CASSLPLAGNNEQFF. CDR3 nucleotides: TGCGCCAGCAGCTTGCCACTAGCGGGTAACAATGAGCAGTTCTTC.

This chain joins TRBV19 and TRBJ2-2, with TRBD2 matching over 7 bases. Trimming cost V 11 bases and J 5 bases; bases outside gene matches: 8. This CDR3 has 13 residues. The germline V gene has CDR1 LNHDA and CDR2 SQIVND (reference sequence). In nucleotides, the CDR3 is TGTGCCTCATCTAGCGGACCGACCGGGGAGCTGTTTTTT. Protein product: CASSSGPTGELFF. The whole variable domain, filled in from reference TRBV19 and TRBJ2-2, reads DGGITQSPKYLFRKEGQNVTLSCEQNLNHDAMYWYRQDPGQGLRLIYYSQIVNDFQKGDIAEGYSVSREKKESFPLTVTSAQKNPTAFYLCASSSGPTGELFFGEGSRLTVL.

This chain links TRBV27 with TRBJ2-7; no clear D gene. In germline, CDR1 is MNHEY, CDR2 SMNVEV (reference sequence). CDR3 length: 16 residues. Trimming cost V 2 bases and J 3 bases, with 17 bases left between them. The DNA for the CDR3 is TGTGCCAGCAGTTTAAACTACGGAGCGAACCGCTACGAGCAGTACGTC. Protein: CASSLNYGANRYEQYV.

The V gene is TRBV5-1, the J gene TRBJ2-5, with 9 bases fitting TRBD2. Germline trimming cut 7 bases from V and 5 bases from J; bases unmatched to any gene: 12. CDR1 SGHRS and CDR2 YFSETQ come from the germline V gene. The CDR3 is 15 amino acids. The CDR3 protein is CASGLAGADRETQYF. CDR3 in DNA: TGCGCCAGCGGGTTAGCGGGAGCCGATCGGGAGACCCAGTACTTC.